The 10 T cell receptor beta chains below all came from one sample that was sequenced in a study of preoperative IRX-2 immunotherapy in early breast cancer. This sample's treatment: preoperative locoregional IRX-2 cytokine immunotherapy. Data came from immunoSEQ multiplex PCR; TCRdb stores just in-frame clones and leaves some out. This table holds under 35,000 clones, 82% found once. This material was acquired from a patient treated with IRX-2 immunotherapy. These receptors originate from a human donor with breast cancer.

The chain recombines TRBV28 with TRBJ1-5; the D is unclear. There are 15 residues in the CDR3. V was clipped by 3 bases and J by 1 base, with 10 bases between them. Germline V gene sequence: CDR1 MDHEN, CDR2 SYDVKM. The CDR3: CASSFGLTSNQPQHF. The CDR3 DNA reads TGTGCCAGCAGTTTTGGACTCACAAGCAATCAGCCCCAGCATTTT. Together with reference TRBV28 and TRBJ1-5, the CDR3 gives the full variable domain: DVKVTQSSRYLVKRTGEKVFLECVQDMDHENMFWYRQDPGLGLRLIYFSYDVKMKEKGDIPEGYSVSREKKERFSLILESASTNQTSMYLCASSFGLTSNQPQHFGDGTRLSIL.

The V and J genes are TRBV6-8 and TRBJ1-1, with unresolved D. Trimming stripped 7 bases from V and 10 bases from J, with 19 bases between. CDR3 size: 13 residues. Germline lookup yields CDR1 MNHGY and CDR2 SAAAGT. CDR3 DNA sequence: TGTGCCAGCATTCCCGACGTGCGCCGGCCAGCTTTCTTT. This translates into CASIPDVRRPAFF.

CDR3 loop: CASSWGPDTQYF. The CDR3 nucleotides read TGTGCCAGCAGTTGGGGGCCAGATACGCAGTATTTT. This chain connects TRBV9 to TRBJ2-3; D might be TRBD1 (6 bases). The germline gives CDR1 SGDLS, CDR2 YYNGEE. This CDR3 has 12 residues. Trimming took off 5 bases at V and 4 bases at J, with 8 bases between the two ends.

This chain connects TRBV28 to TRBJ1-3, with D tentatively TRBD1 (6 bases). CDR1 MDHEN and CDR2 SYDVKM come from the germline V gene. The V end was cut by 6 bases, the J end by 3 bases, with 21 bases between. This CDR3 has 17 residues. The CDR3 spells CASSLDRLGSLGNTIYF. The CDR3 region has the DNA TGTGCCAGCAGCCTCGACAGGCTAGGGAGTCTTGGAAACACCATATATTTT.

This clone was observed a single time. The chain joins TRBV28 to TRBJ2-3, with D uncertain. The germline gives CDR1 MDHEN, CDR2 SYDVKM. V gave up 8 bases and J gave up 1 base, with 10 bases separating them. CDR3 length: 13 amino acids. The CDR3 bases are TGTGCCAGCCACGTTTCGGGCACAGATACGCAGTATTTT. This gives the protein CASHVSGTDTQYF.

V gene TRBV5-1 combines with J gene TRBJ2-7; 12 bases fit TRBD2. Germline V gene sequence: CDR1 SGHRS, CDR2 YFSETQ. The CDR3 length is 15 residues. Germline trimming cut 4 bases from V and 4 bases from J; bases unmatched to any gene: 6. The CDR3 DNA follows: TGCGCCAGCAGCCAGACTAGCGGGAGTATTTACGAGCAGTACTTC. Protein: CASSQTSGSIYEQYF.

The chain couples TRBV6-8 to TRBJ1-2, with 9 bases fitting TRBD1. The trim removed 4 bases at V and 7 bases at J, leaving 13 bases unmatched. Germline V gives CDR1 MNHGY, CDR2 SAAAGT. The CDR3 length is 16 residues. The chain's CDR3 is CASSSSIQGAVGGYTF. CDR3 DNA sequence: TGTGCCAGCAGTTCATCAATACAGGGGGCAGTAGGTGGCTACACCTTC.

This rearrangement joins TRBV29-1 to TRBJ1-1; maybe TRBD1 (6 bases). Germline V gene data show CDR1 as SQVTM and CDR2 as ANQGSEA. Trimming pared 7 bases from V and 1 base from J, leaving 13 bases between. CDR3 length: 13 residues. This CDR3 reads CSAGRGQNTEAFF. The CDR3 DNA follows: TGCAGCGCTGGGAGGGGACAGAACACTGAAGCTTTCTTT.

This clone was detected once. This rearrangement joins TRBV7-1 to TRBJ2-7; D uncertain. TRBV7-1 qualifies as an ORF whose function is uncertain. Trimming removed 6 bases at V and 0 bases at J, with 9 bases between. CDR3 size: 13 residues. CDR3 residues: CASRMDVSYEQYF. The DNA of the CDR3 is TGTGCCAGCAGGATGGACGTCTCCTACGAGCAGTACTTC.

CDR3 protein: CASSERGSEQFF. As DNA, the CDR3 is TGTGCCAGCAGTGAACGGGGGAGTGAGCAGTTCTTC. The chain joins TRBV2 to TRBJ2-1, with TRBD2 as a possible D gene (6 bases). V was pared by 2 bases and J by 9 bases, with 8 bases between. CDR3 length: 12 residues. The germline CDR1 and CDR2 sequences are SNHLY and FYNNEI.